This T cell receptor (beta chain) was profiled in a study of tumor and adjacent non-tumor tissue in lung cancer. General observations from the study: Higher tumor TCR diversity was associated with shorter survival.

This sample's RNA came from whole unsorted tissue. This non-tumor lung sample came from over 3 cm beyond the tumor edge. Of note for this clonotype: The antigen is not known.

A modified ARM-PCR protocol with three rounds of nested PCR amplified TCRbeta. TCRdb re-derived calls from the multiplex PCR reads in MiXCR, one entry per CDR3 protein. The data contain 43,000 or so distinct CDR3 sequences, over 55% of them singletons. Trimming shortened V by 6 bases and J by 4 bases, and 16 bases separated the two germline ends. Germline CDR1 reads SGHAT; CDR2 reads FQDESV (reference sequence). The CDR3 loop spans 14 amino acids. This receptor was identified in a man aged 45-65 years with non-small cell lung cancer. The gene calls are TRBV11-1 and TRBJ2-7; D possibly uses TRBD1 or TRBD2 (6 bases each). Specimen: distant non-tumor lung tissue. The CDR3 DNA follows: TGTGCCAGCAGATTGGAGGGACAATCATACGAGCAGTACTTC. This gives the protein CASRLEGQSYEQYF.